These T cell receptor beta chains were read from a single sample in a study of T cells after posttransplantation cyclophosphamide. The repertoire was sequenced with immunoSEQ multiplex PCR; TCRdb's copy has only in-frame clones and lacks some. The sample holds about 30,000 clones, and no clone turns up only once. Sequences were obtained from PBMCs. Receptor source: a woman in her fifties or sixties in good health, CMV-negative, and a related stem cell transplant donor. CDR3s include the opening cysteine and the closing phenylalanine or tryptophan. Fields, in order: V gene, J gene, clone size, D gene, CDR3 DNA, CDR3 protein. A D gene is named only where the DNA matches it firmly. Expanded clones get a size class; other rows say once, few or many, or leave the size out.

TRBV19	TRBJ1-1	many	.	TGTGCCAGTAGTATACTCTTATCCAGGGAAGCTTTCTTT	CASSILLSREAFF
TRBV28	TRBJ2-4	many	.	TGTGCCAGCAGCCCCGATGGCCTCGTCAGGAACATTCAGTACTTC	CASSPDGLVRNIQYF
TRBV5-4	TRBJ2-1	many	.	TGTGCCAGCAGCTTGGTAGCGAATGAGCAGTTCTTC	CASSLVANEQFF
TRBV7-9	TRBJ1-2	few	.	TGTGCCAGCATCCCGCAATTCATCAGATCTACTCGGAAAGGGCGAGGCTACACCTTC	CASIPQFIRSTRKGRGYTF
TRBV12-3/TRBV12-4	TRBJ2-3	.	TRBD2	TGTGCCAGCAGCGAGCGGGGGAGCGGGACAGATACGCAGTATTTT	CASSERGSGTDTQYF
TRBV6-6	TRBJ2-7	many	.	TGTGCCAGCAGTTCATGGCGGGCATCCTACGAGCAGTACTTC	CASSSWRASYEQYF
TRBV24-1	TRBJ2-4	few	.	TGTGCCACCAGTGAACACGGGACATCGGACATTCAGTACTTC	CATSEHGTSDIQYF
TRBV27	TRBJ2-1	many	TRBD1	TGTGCCAGCAGTCCGGGACAGGCCTTTGGTGAGCAGTTCTTC	CASSPGQAFGEQFF
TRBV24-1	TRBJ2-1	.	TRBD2	TGTGCCACCAGCATGGGGGGGTTTGCCTACAATGAGCAGTTCTTC	CATSMGGFAYNEQFF
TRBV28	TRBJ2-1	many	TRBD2	TGTGCCAGCAGTTCCCTTGGGGGGGTTAATGAGCAGTTCTTC	CASSSLGGVNEQFF